This TCR beta chain emerged from a study of cytomegalovirus exposure and HLA in healthy donors (dated by TCRdb to about 2017). Context from the whole study: An earlier analysis of some 500 of the donors reported 250 to 300 Gb of sequence data and around 110 million unique TCR beta sequences from roughly 200 million T cells. An early release that covered fewer than 750 HLA-typed donors contained about 300 gigabases of sequencing data and 70 million to 100 million unique TCR sequences. Of the roughly 400 genotyped donors, roughly 85% fell in the genetic ancestry cluster associated with self-reported Caucasian donors. The aim of the study was to test whether cataloging public T cell receptors could identify signatures of past pathogen exposure. The T cell repertoires of 700 or so subjects were profiled by immunosequencing and related to cytomegalovirus serostatus. A separate validation cohort of roughly 120 different subjects was used in addition to the 666-subject first cohort. The study combined high-throughput TCR immunosequencing, statistical association of individual TCRs with disease status, and machine learning to predict cytomegalovirus infection status. To study patterns of TCR occurrence, a later analysis re-analyzed previously published TCR beta repertoires from 700 or so donors and added high-resolution HLA genotyping. Rather than drawing on any new phenotypic data, the later analysis identified candidate immune exposures from TCR beta sequences and the way those sequences occurred across donors. In an earlier analysis of 550 to 700 of the donors, high-throughput TCR beta sequencing was used to judge whether each TCR beta V gene segment behaved as functional or pseudogenic. Donor age, sex, ethnicity and CMV serostatus were collected together with the repertoire data. In a later genetic analysis, genome-wide SNP genotypes for about 65% of the 666 donors were used, and that subset was treated as a discovery cohort. All discovery cohort repertoires had been generated using a single sequencing platform. Both class I and class II loci were covered by HLA typing, at four-digit resolution. Typing coverage differed by locus: A, B, C, DRB1 and DQB1 were typed in roughly 620-630 donors, DQA1 in roughly 500, DPA1 in some 600, and DPB1 in approximately 450. Because of strong linkage in the cohort, five DR-DQ haplotypes were treated as single units for association and clustering. On average, roughly 250,000 unique TCR beta nucleotide sequences were sequenced per donor among 350 to 400 genotyped donors of the cohort, with 15% to 20% of those sequences being non-productive.

Libraries came from the immunoSEQ multiplex PCR assay. A mixture of 60 forward primers for TCR Vbeta segments and 13 reverse primers for TCR Jbeta segments was used in the multiplex PCR. Amplification of the CDR3 region of rearranged TCR beta genes was performed with a multiplex PCR assay on genomic DNA. The Illumina HiSeq System was used to sequence the amplified TCR beta libraries as 87-base-pair reads. In the source study's methods: A later analysis tallied around 80 million unique TCR beta chains across the 700 or so repertoires, and roughly 11 million of those chains were shared by two or more donors. Raw reads were error-corrected and collapsed into unique sequences by a nearest-neighbor algorithm in which closely related sequences were merged to remove PCR and sequencing errors. To assign V, D and J gene segments, CDR3 sequences were aligned to IMGT reference sequences. Each retained sequence needed at least a six-nucleotide match to both a V gene segment and a J gene segment. A rearrangement counted as productive if the CDR3 had no stop codons and remained in frame with V and J, and every other rearrangement counted as non-productive. CDR3 was defined according to IMGT convention as the region running from the second conserved V-encoded cysteine to the conserved J-encoded phenylalanine. The earlier analysis of about 560 of the donors excluded any sequence lacking an unambiguous match to a single V gene segment. An earlier analysis of several hundred of the donors classified V segments as functional when productive rearrangements were above 56.7% and as segregating when the standard deviation between donors was above 5%. To diagnose cytomegalovirus status from the catalog of TCR beta chain sequences, a statistical classification framework was built. In a later analysis, V and J genes were assigned by comparing TCR nucleotide sequences against IMGT/GENE-DB human TR gene sequences. The TCRdist pipeline was used in a later analysis to assign CDR3 sequences and most-parsimonious VDJ recombination scenarios. In a later analysis, every TCR beta chain was defined by the combination of its CDR3 amino acid sequence and its V-gene family, and reads without a unique V-gene family were dropped. As a way to deal with suspected cross-contamination and a sequencing artifact, a later analysis dropped 450 to 600 nucleotide sequences that were highly shared and had low generation probability. For each public chain, a later analysis derived a clonal expansion index from normalized ranks of inferred template counts within each repertoire. In a later analysis, generation probabilities were computed using a VDJ recombination model fitted to out-of-frame rearrangements, and the results were checked against IGoR. Hypergeometric tests were used in a later analysis to score TCR-TCR, TCR-HLA and TCR-CMV co-occurrence, with a repertoire-size bias correction applied to the TCR pairs. In a later analysis, false discovery rates were estimated by permuting HLA or CMV assignments 20 times. In a later analysis, co-occurring TCRs were grouped with DBSCAN, and TCRdist sequence similarity was added when clustering was performed within HLA-allele-positive subsets. Repertoires with fewer than 30,000 or more than 120,000 public chains were left out of co-occurrence clustering, as were five repertoires with anomalous nucleotide sharing. Held by TCRdb, this immuneACCESS table contains in-frame sequences only and omits some clones. Under half of the omission traces to an unresolved V gene where checked; the cause of the rest is unknown. The DNA gave D and trimming, while V, J and clone size come from that table. The sample table contains about 63,000 clones; only one count was recorded for more than 80% of them. The top ten clones comprise around 10% of the sample.

A remark on this clone: It has no known antigen specificity. No quality values exist for individual bases; no much larger clone is one base distant.

Paper-wide results and their limitations: Presence/absence analyses assumed roughly uniform sequencing depth across donors, an assumption that may not hold. A cluster of highly shared sequence variants was judged likely to represent a technical artifact of the sequencing pipeline. A total of 150 or so TCR beta chains were listed by the study as associated with cytomegalovirus. An association between a missense DCLRE1C variant and V-gene and J-gene trimming of TCR beta chains was found in a later genetic analysis and replicated in an independent cohort. A further reported finding was that TCR beta sequences accurately predicted the HLA-A and HLA-B alleles for most subjects in the first cohort. In an earlier analysis of some 550 of the donors, most TCR beta V segments were observed in productive rearrangements about 90% or about 30% of the time, broadly matching IMGT annotations. A later analysis found that HLA-associated TCR beta chains were more clonally expanded and had lower generation probabilities than equally common non-associated chains. In a later analysis, around 17,000 TCR beta sequences were associated with specific HLA alleles at a false discovery rate of 0.05. Only TCR beta chains were sequenced in this cohort, and the absence of alpha or paired-chain data limited detectable features. In a later analysis, several top co-occurrence clusters were reported to appear linked to parvovirus B19, influenza, CMV and Epstein-Barr virus. Most TCR sequences were seen in very few donors, while some public TCRs were found in many individuals. Correlated functional status among segregating V segments might reflect linkage disequilibrium, but an unknown experimental factor could not be ruled out. The only immune exposure information available for the cohort was CMV serostatus. Because HLA typing was missing for some donors at each locus, association tests included only the typed subset. Some IMGT-functional V segments, including TRBV6-2 and TRBV6-3, could not be told apart with the 87-base-pair reads, so those segments were excluded. According to a later analysis, most CMV-associated TCR beta chains appeared to be HLA-restricted, and the HLA associations seemed to be driven largely by CMV exposure. Strong co-occurrence of HLA alleles, especially DR and DQ, made assigning TCR associations to individual alleles difficult. In vitro tests confirmed that a few of the cytomegalovirus-associated TCR beta chains recognize cytomegalovirus antigens. According to a later analysis, TCR association rates differed among HLA loci, with DRB1 alleles showing the most associated TCRs and HLA-C alleles showing the fewest. In both the original and validation cohorts, the classifier was reported to diagnose cytomegalovirus status with high specificity and sensitivity. It was suggested by the authors that the approach could potentially be generalized to other disease states and immunological phenotypes. Compared with the approximately 600-donor mean, donors in an Asian-associated ancestry cluster had fewer N-insertions in productive TCRs, according to a later genetic analysis. Because counts were too low, around 18 rarely observed V segments, including chromosome 9 orphons, were left out of the earlier analysis of roughly 600 of the donors.

CDR1 and CDR2 are drawn from the germline V gene (reference sequence): SSHAT, FNYEAQ. V is pared back by 6 bases and J by 8 bases, with 10 bases lying between the germline termini. The CDR3 spans 12 residues, from the cysteine through the phenylalanine. Only the CDR3 region is kept as DNA, spanning 36 bases read in frame from base 1. The cohort comprised 710 or so healthy bone marrow donors. All cohort members were sampled while nominally healthy, although unrecorded immune exposures were likely present. The donor tested CMV seropositive and was one of the 289 seropositive cohort members. Every donor gave a peripheral blood sample, and the peripheral blood mononuclear cells from that sample were used for TCR beta sequencing. The Qiagen DNeasy Blood Extraction Kit was used to extract genomic DNA from the blood cell samples.

The V gene is TRBV7-7 and the J gene is TRBJ2-2; no confident D gene assignment can be made. The origin of this receptor is a woman in her twenties or thirties in good health and CMV-seropositive. Sequences were obtained from PBMCs. The DNA is TGTGCCAGCAGTCAGGATGGAGGGGAGCTGTTTTTT. It is translated as CASSQDGGELFF.